One sample yielded the 9 T cell receptor beta chains listed below, sequenced in a study of early T cells in non-severe SARS-CoV-2 infection. TCRdb reprocessed the 5' RACE reads via MiXCR and lists one record per CDR3 protein. The data contain 56,000 or so distinct CDR3 sequences, more than 9% of them seen just once; the ten biggest clones take up approximately 6.5%. What was sequenced was whole blood. The receptor set was obtained from an adult who was a healthcare worker with PCR-confirmed SARS-CoV-2 infection or an uninfected control (not recorded which).

The gene calls are TRBV7-2 and TRBJ2-1, with a tentative D call TRBD1 (6 bases). The V end lost 2 bases, the J end lost 10 bases, and 18 bases lay between the germline ends. The length of the CDR3 is 15 residues. CDR1 is SGHTA, CDR2 FQGNSA, per germline. CDR3 DNA sequence: TGTGCCAGCAGCTTATCCGATACCATTCAGGGGGAGCAGTTCTTC. This sequence encodes CASSLSDTIQGEQFF.

This clonotype was seen a handful of times. This chain uses TRBV7-9 with TRBJ1-1; D gene unclear. V lost 3 bases and J lost 0, with 5 bases in between. The CDR3 is 13 amino acids. Germline V lookup: CDR1 SEHNR, CDR2 FQNEAQ (reference sequence). The CDR3 protein is CASSLRMNTEAFF. As DNA, the CDR3 is TGTGCCAGCAGCTTGAGGATGAACACTGAAGCTTTCTTT.

This sequence joins TRBV11-2 and TRBJ2-3; D is unresolved. This CDR3 contains 14 residues. Trimming removed 3 bases from V and 2 bases from J, with 9 bases in between. CDR1 SGHAT and CDR2 FQNNGV come from the germline V gene. The CDR3 sequence: CASSLVQFTDTQYF. In nucleotides, the CDR3 is TGTGCCAGCAGCTTGGTACAGTTCACAGATACGCAGTATTTT.

The sample holds many counts of this clonotype. It is unclear where the CDR3 begins or ends on the DNA, so no DNA is shown, and the CDR3 is as TCRdb lists it. The V and J genes are TRBV29-1 and TRBJ2-7; TRBD1, as called in the table, went unchecked against the DNA. The germline gives CDR1 SQVTM, CDR2 ANQGSEA. The CDR3 is made up of 11 amino acids, end residues included. CDR3 loop: CSVADGTGEAF.

The table lists this clonotype with many counts. The chain joins TRBV6-5 to TRBJ1-1; D may be TRBD1 (5 bases). The CDR3 has 14 amino acids. CDR1 MNHEY and CDR2 SVGAGI come from the germline V gene. V shed 2 bases and J shed 4 bases, with 11 bases lying between them. For the CDR3, the DNA is TGTGCCAGCAGTTACGGGGCCCTGGGCACTGAAGCTTTCTTT. It codes for CASSYGALGTEAFF.

The genes are TRBV29-1 and TRBJ2-5, with 14 positions matching TRBD2. Trimming cost V 6 bases and J 4 bases; bases outside gene matches: 4. Per germline, CDR1 SQVTM and CDR2 ANQGSEA. There are 14 residues in the CDR3. The CDR3 region is CSVGTSGRGETQYF. CDR3 nucleotide sequence: TGCAGCGTGGGGACTAGCGGGAGAGGAGAGACCCAGTACTTC.

This clonotype was recorded a few times. The V gene is TRBV9, the J gene TRBJ2-2; D not resolved. This CDR3 contains 12 residues. Deletions cut 4 bases from V and 4 bases from J, with 5 bases between. Germline loops: CDR1 SGDLS, CDR2 YYNGEE. The CDR3 region has the DNA TGTGCCAGCAGCACCTCCACCGGGGAGCTGTTTTTT. The encoded protein is CASSTSTGELFF.

The chain recombines TRBV29-1 with TRBJ2-3; perhaps TRBD2 as D (6 bases). V lost 7 bases, J lost 2 bases, and 10 bases lay in between. Germline V gives CDR1 SQVTM, CDR2 ANQGSEA. The CDR3 consists of 12 residues. CDR3 DNA: TGCAGCGCCGAGGACTACACAGATACGCAGTATTTT. It codes for CSAEDYTDTQYF.

This clonotype was seen many times. The genes are TRBV7-3 and TRBJ2-2; possibly TRBD1 or TRBD2 for D (5 bases each). The germline V gene encodes CDR1 SGHTA and CDR2 FQGTGA. The CDR3 sequence is 16 residues long. Deletions cut 3 bases from V and 7 bases from J, with 18 bases between. For the CDR3, the DNA is TGTGCCAGCAGCTTGATGGTGGGACCCCCGTACGGGGAGCTGTTTTTT. Translation: CASSLMVGPPYGELFF. Filled out from reference TRBV7-3 and TRBJ2-2, the complete variable domain reads GAGVSQTPSNKVTEKGKYVELRCDPISGHTALYWYRQSLGQGPEFLIYFQGTGAADDSGLPNDRFFAVRPEGSVSTLKIQRTERGDSAVYLCASSLMVGPPYGELFFGEGSRLTVL.